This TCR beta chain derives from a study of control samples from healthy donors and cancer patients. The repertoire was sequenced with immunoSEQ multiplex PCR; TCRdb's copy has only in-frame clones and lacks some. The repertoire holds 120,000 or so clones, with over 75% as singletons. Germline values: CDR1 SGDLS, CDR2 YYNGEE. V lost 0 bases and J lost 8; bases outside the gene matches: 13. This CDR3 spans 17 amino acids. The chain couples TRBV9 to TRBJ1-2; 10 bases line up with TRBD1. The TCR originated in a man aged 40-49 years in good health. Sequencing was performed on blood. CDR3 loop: CASSVAPGTGVIRGYTF. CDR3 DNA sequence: TGTGCCAGCAGCGTAGCCCCCGGGACAGGGGTCATTCGGGGCTACACCTTC.